This T cell receptor beta chain was obtained from a study of read filtering for tumor transcriptome and immune sequencing. Study context: Patients were 17 male and 13 to 15 female, mean age approximately 70 years, range about 40 to 85.

Germline values: CDR1 MDHEN, CDR2 SYDVKM. The V end lost 1 base, the J end lost 9 bases, and 7 bases lay between the germline ends. The CDR3 extends over 12 amino acids. This clonotype was seen many times. The library was built from about 400 ng RNA with molecular barcoded adaptors for alpha/delta and beta/gamma chains. TCRdb re-derived calls from the reads in MiXCR, one entry per CDR3 protein. This sample has some 41,000 distinct CDR3 sequences, with 13% found just once. Sequencing input: a population of CD138-negative cells sorted from bone marrow. The receptor's source is a donor at least 40 years old with multiple myeloma. The chain joins TRBV28 to TRBJ2-1; D not certain. The CDR3, as DNA: TGTGCCAGCAGTTTATACCCCGGTGAGCAGTTCTTC. Amino acids: CASSLYPGEQFF.